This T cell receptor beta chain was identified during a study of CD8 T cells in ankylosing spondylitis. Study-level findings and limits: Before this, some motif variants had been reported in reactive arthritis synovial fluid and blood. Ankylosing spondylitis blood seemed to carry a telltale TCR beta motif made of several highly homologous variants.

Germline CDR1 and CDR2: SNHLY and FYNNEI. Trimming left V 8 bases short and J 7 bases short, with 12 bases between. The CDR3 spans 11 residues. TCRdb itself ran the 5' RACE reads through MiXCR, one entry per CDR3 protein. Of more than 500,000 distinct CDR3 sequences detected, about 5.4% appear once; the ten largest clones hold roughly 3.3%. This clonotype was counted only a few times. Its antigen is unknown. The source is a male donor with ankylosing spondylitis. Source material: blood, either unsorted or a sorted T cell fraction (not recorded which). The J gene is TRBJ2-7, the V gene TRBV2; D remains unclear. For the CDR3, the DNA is TGTGCCAGCGTCTCCCTGGGGGAGCAGTACTTC. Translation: CASVSLGEQYF.